Presented here are 10 T cell receptor beta chains from one specimen sequenced in a study of beta chain features in type 1 diabetes. The investigators reverse transcribed all of the isolated RNA, so they sequenced expressed TCRB transcripts. Clones were sequenced by immunoSEQ multiplex PCR, and TCRdb holds only the in-frame ones, with some missing. The sample lists 300,000 to 350,000 clones; around 15% were seen once. The sequencing input was central memory CD4+ T cells from blood. These receptors were collected from a man younger than 40 in good health.

In its sample, this clone was seen a few times. The chain couples TRBV7-7 to TRBJ2-3; no reliable D call. The CDR3 runs to 16 residues. Trimming cost V 5 bases and J 2 bases, with 17 bases left between them. Germline-derived CDR1 and CDR2 are SSHAT and FNYEAQ (reference sequence). The CDR3 loop is CASSRKPDPYTDTQYF. CDR3 bases: TGTGCCAGCAGCCGAAAACCAGATCCTTACACAGATACGCAGTATTTT.

This clone was seen a few times. J is TRBJ2-3 and V is TRBV7-3; D may be TRBD2 (5 bases). V dropped 2 bases and J dropped 3 bases, with 9 bases sitting between them. The germline V gene has CDR1 SGHTA and CDR2 FQGTGA. The CDR3 length is 14 residues. The CDR3 nucleotides read TGTGCCAGCAGCTTATTACAGCGGACAGATACGCAGTATTTT. Amino acid sequence: CASSLLQRTDTQYF. Supplemented by reference TRBV7-3 and TRBJ2-3, the full variable domain reads GAGVSQTPSNKVTEKGKYVELRCDPISGHTALYWYRQSLGQGPEFLIYFQGTGAADDSGLPNDRFFAVRPEGSVSTLKIQRTERGDSAVYLCASSLLQRTDTQYFGPGTRLTVL.

This clone has more than one count but fewer than ten. V gene TRBV7-2 combines with J gene TRBJ2-1; no clear D gene. Germline V gene lookup returns CDR1 SGHTA and CDR2 FQGNSA. V lost 5 bases to trimming and J lost 8 bases, with 7 bases between them. The CDR3 contains 11 residues. CDR3 residues: CASSNSYEQFF. The CDR3 bases are TGTGCCAGCAGCAATAGCTATGAGCAGTTCTTC.

V usage is TRBV9 and J usage is TRBJ2-7; a possible D gene is TRBD1 (5 bases). The V gene's germline CDR1 is SGDLS and CDR2 YYNGEE. The CDR3 has 14 residues. The germline V and J ends were trimmed by 4 bases and 9 bases, with 20 bases remaining between them. The CDR3 region has the DNA TGTGCCAGCAGCCGACTTGACAGTTTTGATGCGCAGTACTTC. It codes for CASSRLDSFDAQYF.

The V gene is TRBV6-6, the J gene TRBJ2-7; no firm D call. The CDR3 runs 13 residues. The V end was cut by 2 bases, the J end by 7 bases, with 12 bases between. From germline, CDR1 is MNHNY and CDR2 SVGAGI (reference sequence). CDR3 sequence reads: CASSYTSPAEQYF. The CDR3 DNA is TGTGCCAGCAGTTACACGAGTCCCGCTGAGCAGTACTTC.

V is TRBV7-3 and J is TRBJ2-5, with D perhaps given as TRBD1 or TRBD2 (5 bases each). The end of the DNA aligns better with TRBJ2-7, so the J call may be wrong. The CDR3 consists of 16 residues. The germline V gene encodes CDR1 SGHTA and CDR2 FQGTGA. CDR3 loop: CASSQDGAGVAYEQYF. CDR3 nucleotides: TGTGCCAGCAGCCAAGATGGGGCCGGGGTCGCATACGAGCAGTACTTC.

This chain joins TRBV6-5 and TRBJ2-5, with a possible D match to TRBD1 (5 bases). V lost 8 bases, J lost 5 bases, and 18 bases lay in between. Germline CDR1 reads MNHEY; CDR2 reads SVGAGI. The CDR3 sequence is 14 residues long. Written as DNA, the CDR3 is TGTGCCAGCCGTAGGTTGGGGCTTGGGGAGACCCAGTACTTC. It yields the protein CASRRLGLGETQYF.

This clone was detected many times. The V and J genes are TRBV4-3 and TRBJ2-3, with TRBD2 matching over 12 bases. Unmatched junction bases numbered 9, after V lost 0 bases and J lost 2 bases. Germline-derived CDR1 and CDR2 are LGHNA and YSLEER. There are 19 residues in the CDR3. The CDR3 reads CASSQEGSSGGAITDTQYF. In DNA form, the CDR3 reads TGCGCCAGCAGCCAAGAGGGTTCTAGCGGGGGGGCCATCACAGATACGCAGTATTTT.

This clone came up a few times. The chain's CDR3 is CASREPGQGPYEQYF. The CDR3, as DNA: TGTGCCAGCAGAGAACCGGGACAGGGGCCCTACGAGCAGTACTTC. V is TRBV6-5 and J is TRBJ2-7, with 10 bases that match TRBD1. The length of the CDR3 is 15 residues. The germline gives CDR1 MNHEY, CDR2 SVGAGI. J was trimmed by 2 bases and V by 6 bases; bases with no gene match: 7.

This clone was found a few times. V gene TRBV2 combines with J gene TRBJ2-3; D possibly matches TRBD1 or TRBD2 (5 bases each). Germline-derived CDR1 and CDR2 are SNHLY and FYNNEI. This CDR3 region has 14 residues. V lost 6 bases and J 6 bases, leaving 16 bases between the germline ends. CDR3 DNA: TGTGCCAGCAGAGAGGGGATTCTGATGGATACGCAGTATTTT. It translates to CASREGILMDTQYF.